This passage covers 25 T cell receptor beta chains from one sample sequenced in a study of T cell clonality in common variable immunodeficiency. Whole-study findings and limits: Fewer deletions and N-nucleotide insertions were reportedly seen in common variable immunodeficiency TCR beta sequences.

Assay used: immunoSEQ multiplex PCR; TCRdb lists only in-frame clones, some missing. Sampling found approximately 20,000 clones, none seen once. What these receptors recognize is not known. Sequencing was done on a sample of peripheral blood mononuclear cells. The receptors come from a human donor with common variable immunodeficiency.

This clone has more than one count but fewer than ten. With the read ending 3 residues before the CDR3 end, the germline J gene is used to fill in that end. This chain connects TRBV19 to TRBJ2-7; D is unresolved. V was clipped by 3 bases and J by 2 bases, with 14 bases between them. CDR1 and CDR2 from the germline V gene are LNHDA and SQIVND (reference sequence). The CDR3 contains 15 residues. CDR3 in amino acids: CASSIFLSSTYEQYF. CDR3 DNA, as far as it was read: TGTGCCAGTAGTATTTTTTTGTCCAGTACCTACGAG. The whole variable domain, filled in from reference TRBV19 and TRBJ2-7, reads DGGITQSPKYLFRKEGQNVTLSCEQNLNHDAMYWYRQDPGQGLRLIYYSQIVNDFQKGDIAEGYSVSREKKESFPLTVTSAQKNPTAFYLCASSIFLSSTYEQYFGPGTRLTVT.

This clone has a handful of counts. The read terminates 3 residues before the CDR3 end, so the remaining end is supplied by the germline J gene. The chain couples TRBV18 to TRBJ1-2; no definite D call. Germline V gene lookup returns CDR1 KGHSH and CDR2 LQKENI. This CDR3 comprises 12 residues. Trimming removed 5 bases at V and 1 base at J, with 5 bases between. The part of the CDR3 DNA that was read is TGTGCCAGCTCAAATAGTAACTATGGC. This sequence encodes CASSNSNYG. The complete CDR3 protein is CASSNSNYGYTF.

As regards this clone: The read finishes 3 residues shy of the CDR3 end, and the germline J gene is used to complete it. This chain joins TRBV30 and TRBJ2-3, with 8 positions matching TRBD1. The germline V gene has CDR1 GTSNPN and CDR2 SVGIG (reference sequence). This CDR3 is 13 amino acids long. The junction had 1 base not matched to a gene; V was cut back by 3 bases and J by 2 bases. This chain's CDR3 is CAWRTGVTDTQYF. CDR3 DNA (partial): TGTGCCTGGAGGACAGGGGTCACAGATACG.

Remarks on this clone: The CDR3 goes on 3 residues after the read ends, and that part is filled in from the germline J gene. J is TRBJ1-5 and V is TRBV20-1; D possibly corresponds to TRBD1 (6 bases). CDR1 and CDR2 (germline): DFQATT, SNEGSKA (reference sequence). The CDR3 is 15 residues long. Trimming took 7 bases from V and 0 from J, leaving 16 bases between them. Partial CDR3 DNA: TGCAGTGTATTCGGACAGCAATATAGCAATCAGCCC. Translated: CSVFGQQYSNQP. Given in full, the CDR3 is CSVFGQQYSNQPQHF.

This clone was seen ten or more times. The CDR3 is cut off 3 residues early in the read; its end comes from the germline J gene. V usage is TRBV30 and J usage is TRBJ1-5; D is perhaps TRBD1 (5 bases). The CDR3 length is 13 residues. Germline CDR1 GTSNPN, CDR2 SVGIG (reference sequence). Trimming removed 4 bases from V and 9 bases from J, with 16 bases in between. The sequenced part of the CDR3 DNA is TGTGCCTGGAAGGGGAGTGGACAATGGCCC. Translating gives CAWKGSGQWP. The whole CDR3 reads CAWKGSGQWPQHF.

This clone occurred a few times. CDR3 DNA, as far as it was read: TGTGCCAGTAGTATCAGGGGGCAAACAACAGATACG. This translates into CASSIRGQTTDT. Given in full, the CDR3 is CASSIRGQTTDTQYF. The genes are TRBV19 and TRBJ2-3; 8 positions agree with TRBD1. Sequencing ends 3 residues short of the CDR3 end; the germline J gene provides the rest. CDR1 is LNHDA, CDR2 SQIVND, per germline (reference sequence). This CDR3 contains 15 residues. J was trimmed by 3 bases and V by 3 bases; bases with no gene match: 5.

This clone occurred a few times. The DNA read from the CDR3 is TGTGCCAGTAGTGCCGGGACAGGGGCTGGAAACACC. Protein product: CASSAGTGAGNT. The entire CDR3 reads CASSAGTGAGNTIYF. V is TRBV19 and J is TRBJ1-3, with 10 nucleotides matching TRBD1. Coverage ceases 3 residues before the CDR3 finishes, and the germline J gene fills in the end. The V gene's germline CDR1 is LNHDA and CDR2 SQIVND (reference sequence). Trimming at V came to 5 bases and at J to 2 bases, leaving 3 bases not matched to a gene. This CDR3 is 15 amino acids long.

This clone counts as medium-sized. The read is 3 residues too short to cover the CDR3 end, so that end is filled in from the germline J gene. This chain links TRBV7-3 with TRBJ2-1; 8 bases line up with TRBD2. The CDR3 has 15 residues. Looked up from germline, CDR1 is SGHTA and CDR2 is FQGTGA. V lost 5 bases to trimming and J lost 9 bases; unmatched junction nucleotides: 12. The CDR3 bases that were read are TGTGCCAGCAGCCTCCAAGCCGGGGGGGAACCTGAG. It encodes CASSLQAGGEPE. The full-length CDR3 reads as CASSLQAGGEPEQFF.

As to this clone: The read ends 3 residues early relative to the CDR3; the germline J gene fills the gap. The chain has TRBV30 and TRBJ2-3; D uncertain. Germline CDR1 and CDR2: GTSNPN and SVGIG (reference sequence). The CDR3 extends over 17 amino acids. Trimming cost V 0 bases and J 0 bases, with 16 bases left between them. The covered CDR3 bases are TGTGCCTGGAGTGTAGGCATGGCGGCAACTAGCACAGATACG. Translated: CAWSVGMAATSTDT. In full, the CDR3 reads CAWSVGMAATSTDTQYF. Full variable domain (remainder filled in from reference TRBV30 and TRBJ2-3): SQTIHQWPATLVQPVGSPLSLECTVEGTSNPNLYWYRQAAGRGLQLLFYSVGIGQISSEVPQNLSASRPQDRQFILSSKKLLLSDSGFYLCAWSVGMAATSTDTQYFGPGTRLTVL.

A few counts support this clone. The sequence runs out 3 residues before the end of the CDR3; the remainder is reconstructed from the germline J gene. The chain joins TRBV6-2 or TRBV6-3 to TRBJ2-7; weak D call: TRBD1 (6 bases). Germline V gene data show CDR1 as MNHEY and CDR2 as SVGEGT. The CDR3 is made up of 14 amino acids. The V gene lost 9 bases and the J gene lost 2 bases, with 17 bases spanning the gap. CDR3 DNA, as far as it was read: TGTGCCAGTAACCGGGACACAGGAACCTACGAG. Its translation: CASNRDTGTYE. The entire CDR3 protein reads CASNRDTGTYEQYF.

This clone occurred a few times. The read stops 3 residues short of the end of the CDR3; the missing end is completed from the germline J gene. The chain is built from TRBV29-1 and TRBJ2-3; 8 positions agree with TRBD2. V dropped 3 bases and J dropped 6; count of bases not matched to a gene: 8. Looked up from germline, CDR1 is SQVTM and CDR2 is ANQGSEA. CDR3 length equals 14 residues. Incomplete CDR3 DNA: TGCAGCGTTGAGGAGCGGGAGCGGGTGGATACG. It encodes CSVEERERVDT. In full, the CDR3 is CSVEERERVDTQYF.

As for this clone: The CDR3 end lies 3 residues beyond the end of the read and is filled in from the germline J gene. The V and J genes are TRBV7-2 and TRBJ2-5; 10 bases match TRBD1. The CDR3 spans 15 residues. Unmatched junction bases numbered 8, after V lost 6 bases and J lost 4 bases. The germline V gene has CDR1 SGHTA and CDR2 FQGNSA. The CDR3 bases that were read are TGTGCCAGCAGTGTTTACGGGACAGGGGTAGAGACC. Protein: CASSVYGTGVET. The full CDR3 reads CASSVYGTGVETQYF.

Of note for this clone: Sequencing ends 3 residues short of the CDR3 end; the germline J gene provides the rest. J is TRBJ2-7 and V is TRBV19; D possibly corresponds to TRBD1 (5 bases). The CDR3 is made up of 12 amino acids. Trimming removed 6 bases at V and 0 bases at J, with 6 bases between. CDR1 and CDR2 (germline): LNHDA, SQIVND (reference sequence). The CDR3 DNA, read in part, is TGTGCCAGTAGAGGGGACTCCTACGAG. Its translation: CASRGDSYE. In full, the CDR3 is CASRGDSYEQYF.

This clone is labeled as large. The read ends 3 residues before the CDR3 terminus; that terminus is restored from the germline J gene. This chain links TRBV30 with TRBJ2-3; tentative D call: TRBD1 (6 bases). Germline lookup yields CDR1 GTSNPN and CDR2 SVGIG (reference sequence). V was shortened by 4 bases and J by 2 bases, with 19 bases between the two germline ends. The length of the CDR3 is 16 residues. Incomplete CDR3 DNA: TGTGCCTGGACTCCCCCGGACAGAACTAACACAGATACG. Translation: CAWTPPDRTNTDT. The complete CDR3 sequence is CAWTPPDRTNTDTQYF.

On this clone: The read halts 3 residues ahead of the CDR3 end, with the missing end drawn from the germline J gene. The rearrangement uses TRBV30 and TRBJ2-5; TRBD2 matches 7 bases. V trimming: 2 bases; J trimming: 5 bases; junction bases outside the gene matches: 14. This CDR3 spans 16 amino acids. Germline values: CDR1 GTSNPN, CDR2 SVGIG (reference sequence). The CDR3 DNA, read in part, is TGTGCCTGGAGTTTTTTGGTGGGGGGGAGGCGGGAGACC. The encoded protein is CAWSFLVGGRRET. From start to end, the CDR3 is CAWSFLVGGRRETQYF.

This clone turned up a few times. The read finishes 3 residues shy of the CDR3 end, and the germline J gene is used to complete it. V usage is TRBV7-2 and J usage is TRBJ2-1; 11 positions match TRBD2. CDR1 and CDR2 (germline): SGHTA, FQGNSA. The CDR3 consists of 15 residues. Trimming took 4 bases from V and 7 from J; bases not matched to a gene: 6. CDR3 DNA, as far as it was read: TGTGCCAGCAGCTCTTTAGCGGGAGGGGGTAATGAG. Protein sequence: CASSSLAGGGNE. The complete CDR3 sequence is CASSSLAGGGNEQFF.

Regarding this clone: Sequencing ends 3 residues short of the CDR3 end; the germline J gene provides the rest. The chain recombines TRBV2 with TRBJ2-2; 7 bases match TRBD2. This CDR3 has 15 residues. From germline, CDR1 is SNHLY and CDR2 FYNNEI. The junction had 7 bases not matched to a gene; V was cut back by 7 bases and J by 2 bases. The CDR3 sequence is CASTLGLVNTGELFF. The sequenced CDR3 bases are TGTGCCAGCACCCTAGGACTAGTTAACACCGGGGAG.

CDR3 region: CASSFAQTGITEAFF. CDR3 DNA, as far as it was read: TGTGCCAGCAGCTTCGCCCAAACAGGGATCACTGAA. The chain combines TRBV7-6 with TRBJ1-1, with D tentatively TRBD1 (6 bases). The read finishes 3 residues shy of the CDR3 end, and the germline J gene is used to complete it. The germline V gene encodes CDR1 SGHVS and CDR2 FNYEAQ. V shed 3 bases and J shed 4 bases, with 15 bases lying between them. The CDR3 consists of 15 residues.

This clone was recorded many times. The read terminates 3 residues ahead of where the CDR3 ends, so the germline J gene completes it. This rearrangement joins TRBV18 to TRBJ2-6; D is possibly TRBD1 (6 bases). V was pared by 5 bases and J by 0 bases, with 14 bases between. Germline V lookup: CDR1 KGHSH, CDR2 LQKENI. The CDR3 contains 17 residues. CDR3 DNA, as far as it was read: TGTGCCAGCTCATTTGGGGGACAAAACTCTGGGGCCAACGTC. Encoded protein: CASSFGGQNSGANV. The CDR3 reads in full as CASSFGGQNSGANVLTF.

This clone was seen many times. From the germline J gene comes the end of the CDR3, since the read stops 3 residues before it. The chain employs TRBV10-3 and TRBJ1-4; possible D gene TRBD1, 5 bases. The CDR3 has 15 amino acids. V was cut by 6 bases and J by 0 bases, with 11 bases left in between. The V gene's germline CDR1 is ENHRY and CDR2 SYGVKD. CDR3 DNA (partial): TGTGCCATCAGCCGTGGGGGGGCAACTAATGAAAAA. As protein: CAISRGGATNEK. The entire CDR3 reads CAISRGGATNEKLFF.

In regard to this clone: The missing CDR3 end, 3 residues past where the read stops, is filled in from the germline J gene. The rearrangement joins TRBV7-8 to TRBJ1-4; 8 bases are shared with TRBD1. Germline V gene lookup returns CDR1 SGHVS and CDR2 FQNEAQ. CDR3 length: 15 residues. With V trimmed by 4 bases and J by 5 bases, 6 bases remained unmatched. The CDR3 here is CASSSWDRINEKLFF. The CDR3 DNA, read in part, is TGTGCCAGCAGCTCCTGGGACAGGATAAATGAAAAA. Looking up the rest from reference TRBV7-8 and TRBJ1-4 gives the full variable domain: GAGVSQSPRYKVAKRGQDVALRCDPISGHVSLFWYQQALGQGPEFLTYFQNEAQLDKSGLPSDRFFAERPEGSVSTLKIQRTQQEDSAVYLCASSSWDRINEKLFFGSGTQLSVL.

This clone was seen a few times. The read ends 3 residues shy of where the CDR3 ends; the end is completed using the germline J gene. This rearrangement joins TRBV7-2 to TRBJ2-7; 8 bases line up with TRBD1. Germline loops: CDR1 SGHTA, CDR2 FQGNSA. Germline trimming cut 5 bases from V and 3 bases from J; bases unmatched to any gene: 6. The CDR3 is 14 residues long. The DNA read from the CDR3 is TGTGCCAGCAGCCAAAAGGGACAGGACTACGAG. Translating gives CASSQKGQDYE. The CDR3 in full is CASSQKGQDYEQYF.

Details on this clone: The observed sequence ends 3 residues before the CDR3 terminus, with the missing tail filled in from the germline J gene. The chain recombines TRBV30 with TRBJ2-1; TRBD2 aligns across 9 bases. J gave up 7 bases and V 4 bases, and 8 bases lay outside the gene matches. CDR1 and CDR2 (germline): GTSNPN, SVGIG (reference sequence). The CDR3 is 14 residues long. The CDR3 protein is CAWNLAGVGNEQFF. Partial CDR3 DNA: TGTGCCTGGAATTTAGCGGGAGTTGGTAATGAG.

The sequenced CDR3 bases are TGTGCCAGCAGTCCGGACAGGACAGCGGAGACC. The encoded protein is CASSPDRTAET. The CDR3 reads in full as CASSPDRTAETQYF. This rearrangement joins TRBV7-7 to TRBJ2-5, with 7 bases identical to TRBD1. Read data end 3 residues before the CDR3 end; the end is taken from the germline J gene. Germline V gene lookup returns CDR1 SSHAT and CDR2 FNYEAQ (reference sequence). The CDR3 runs to 14 residues. V lost 6 bases and J lost 5; bases outside the gene matches: 9.

This clone occurred many times. The sequence runs out 3 residues before the end of the CDR3; the remainder is reconstructed from the germline J gene. V is TRBV7-2 and J is TRBJ2-3, with TRBD2 matching 8 bases. V dropped 4 bases and J dropped 5; count of bases not matched to a gene: 5. This CDR3 comprises 14 residues. The germline CDR1 and CDR2 sequences are SGHTA and FQGNSA. The sequenced CDR3 bases are TGTGCCAGCAGCTCCTTCGGGAGGGGAGATACG. Its translation is CASSSFGRGDT. The CDR3 in full is CASSSFGRGDTQYF. Variable domain in full (rest from reference TRBV7-2 and TRBJ2-3): GAGVSQSPSNKVTEKGKDVELRCDPISGHTALYWYRQSLGQGLEFLIYFQGNSAPDKSGLPSDRFSAERTGGSVSTLTIQRTQQEDSAVYLCASSSFGRGDTQYFGPGTRLTVL.